The 4 T cell receptor beta chains below come from one sample, sequenced in a study of CD8+ T cells in alopecia areata. Extracted RNA was reverse transcribed, and the resulting cDNA served as sequencing template. The method was immunoSEQ multiplex PCR; TCRdb's version includes in-frame clones alone and lacks a portion of them. The sample lists about 76,000 clones; approximately 66% were seen once. Described treatment: oral pan-JAK inhibitor, 5-10 mg twice daily. The input for sequencing was CD8+ T cells sorted from blood, taken at week 24, from a patient treated with tofacitinib. Source of these receptors: a human donor with alopecia areata.

The rearrangement uses TRBV29-1 and TRBJ2-1; possible D gene TRBD2, 6 bases. Germline-derived CDR1 and CDR2 are SQVTM and ANQGSEA. Trimming stripped 0 bases from V and 7 bases from J, with 19 bases between. The CDR3 runs 16 residues. Here the CDR3 reads CSVEDPGTRLGNEQFF. Written as DNA, the CDR3 is TGCAGCGTTGAAGATCCCGGGACTCGACTAGGGAATGAGCAGTTCTTC.

Only a few counts were recorded for this clone. The V and J genes are TRBV9 and TRBJ1-1; D is perhaps TRBD1 (5 bases). Germline values: CDR1 SGDLS, CDR2 YYNGEE. V lost 2 bases and J 1 base, leaving 12 bases between the germline ends. The CDR3 extends over 15 amino acids. CDR3 sequence (DNA): TGTGCCAGCAGCGTGGCAGGGAACCCGAACACTGAAGCTTTCTTT. This encodes CASSVAGNPNTEAFF.

This chain connects TRBV6-6 to TRBJ1-1, with D possibly TRBD1 on 5 matching bases. The CDR3 spans 13 residues. The V end was cut by 10 bases, the J end by 0 bases, with 12 bases between. Germline V gene lookup returns CDR1 MNHNY and CDR2 SVGAGI (reference sequence). CDR3 in amino acids: CATTTVMNTEAFF. The DNA of the CDR3 is TGTGCCACTACGACAGTCATGAACACTGAAGCTTTCTTT.

The chain is built from TRBV28 and TRBJ1-5; 8 bases map to TRBD1. The germline CDR1 and CDR2 sequences are MDHEN and SYDVKM. V shed 2 bases, J shed 0 bases, and the junction held 3 bases outside the gene matches. The CDR3 covers 16 residues. CDR3 amino acids: CASSLGQGDSNQPQHF. The CDR3 nucleotides read TGTGCCAGCAGTTTAGGACAGGGAGATAGCAATCAGCCCCAGCATTTT.